This T cell receptor beta chain was sequenced for a study of T cell changes during pregnancy in multiple sclerosis. The CDR3 loop spans 13 amino acids. Germline V gene sequence: CDR1 LNHDA, CDR2 SQIVND (reference sequence). The V and J ends lost 3 bases and 6 bases respectively, with 10 bases between them. Sequencing used immunoSEQ multiplex PCR; TCRdb keeps in-frame clones, though not all of them. The sample shows approximately 71,000 clones, roughly 92% of them seen only once. This TCR was recovered from a female donor with multiple sclerosis, enrolled in a pregnancy study. The source was peripheral blood, collected in the second trimester of pregnancy. The chain couples TRBV19 to TRBJ2-3, with D hard to call. CDR3 protein: CASSIILRDTQYF. The CDR3 DNA reads TGTGCCAGTAGTATTATCTTGAGGGATACGCAGTATTTT.